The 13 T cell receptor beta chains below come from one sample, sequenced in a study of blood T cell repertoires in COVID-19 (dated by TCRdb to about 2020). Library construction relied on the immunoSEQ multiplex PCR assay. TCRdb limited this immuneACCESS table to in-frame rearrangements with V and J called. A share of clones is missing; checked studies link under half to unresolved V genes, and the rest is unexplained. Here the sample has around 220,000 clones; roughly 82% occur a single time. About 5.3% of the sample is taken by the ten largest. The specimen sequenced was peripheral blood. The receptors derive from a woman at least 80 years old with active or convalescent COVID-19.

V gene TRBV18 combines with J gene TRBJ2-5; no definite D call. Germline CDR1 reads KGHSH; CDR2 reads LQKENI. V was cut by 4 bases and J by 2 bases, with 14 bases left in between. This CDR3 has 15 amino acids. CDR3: CASSLQMALQETQYF. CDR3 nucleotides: TGTGCCAGCTCACTACAAATGGCTCTTCAAGAGACCCAGTACTTC.

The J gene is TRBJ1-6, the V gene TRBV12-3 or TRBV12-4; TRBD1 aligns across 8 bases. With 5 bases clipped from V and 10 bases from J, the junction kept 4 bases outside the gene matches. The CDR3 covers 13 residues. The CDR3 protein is CASSPGQGSPLHF. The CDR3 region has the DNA TGTGCCAGCAGTCCCGGACAGGGCTCACCCCTCCACTTT.

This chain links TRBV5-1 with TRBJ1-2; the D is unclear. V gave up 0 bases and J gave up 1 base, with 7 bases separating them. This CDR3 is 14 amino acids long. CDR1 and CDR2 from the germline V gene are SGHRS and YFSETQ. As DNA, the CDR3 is TGCGCCAGCAGCTTGGGTGTCAGTAACTATGGCTACACCTTC. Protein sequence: CASSLGVSNYGYTF.

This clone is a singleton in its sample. CDR3 loop: CASSPQVRTGELFF. The CDR3 DNA follows: TGTGCCAGCTCACCTCAAGTCCGGACCGGGGAGCTGTTTTTT. The chain couples TRBV18 to TRBJ2-2; D not certain. The CDR3 runs 14 residues. The V end lost 3 bases, the J end lost 5 bases, and 10 bases lay between the germline ends. CDR1 and CDR2 from the germline V gene are KGHSH and LQKENI.

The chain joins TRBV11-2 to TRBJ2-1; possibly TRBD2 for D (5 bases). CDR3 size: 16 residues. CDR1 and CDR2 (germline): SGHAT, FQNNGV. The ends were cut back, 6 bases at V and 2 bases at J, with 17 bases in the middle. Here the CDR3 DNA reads TGTGCCAGCAGTCTTAGGGCCGGGATCCCCTACAATGAGCAGTTCTTC. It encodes CASSLRAGIPYNEQFF.

This CDR3 is CASSSGGGTGRGAQHF. In nucleotides, the CDR3 is TGTGCCAGTAGTTCTGGCGGGGGGACAGGGCGCGGGGCCCAGCATTTT. This chain links TRBV19 with TRBJ1-5; TRBD1 aligns across 9 bases. There are 16 residues in the CDR3. J lost 11 bases, V lost 5 bases, and 16 bases had no gene match. The germline V gene encodes CDR1 LNHDA and CDR2 SQIVND (reference sequence).

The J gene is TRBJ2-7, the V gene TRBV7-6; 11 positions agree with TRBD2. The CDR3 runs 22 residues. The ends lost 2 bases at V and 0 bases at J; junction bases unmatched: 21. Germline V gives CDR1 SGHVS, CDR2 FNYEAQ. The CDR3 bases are TGTGCCAGCAGCTTAATTCGGAGGTCCGCTAGCGGGGGGCTACCCATCTCCTACGAGCAGTACTTC. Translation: CASSLIRRSASGGLPISYEQYF.

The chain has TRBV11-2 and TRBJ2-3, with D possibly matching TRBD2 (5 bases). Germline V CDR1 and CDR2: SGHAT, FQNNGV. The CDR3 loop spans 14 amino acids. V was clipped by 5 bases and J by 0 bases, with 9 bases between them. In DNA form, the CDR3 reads TGTGCCAGCAGCCAAAGGACTAGCACAGATACGCAGTATTTT. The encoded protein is CASSQRTSTDTQYF.

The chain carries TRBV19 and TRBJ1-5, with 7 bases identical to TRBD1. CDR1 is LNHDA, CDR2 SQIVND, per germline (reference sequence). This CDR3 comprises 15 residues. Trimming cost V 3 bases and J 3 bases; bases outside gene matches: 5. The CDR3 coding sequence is TGTGCCAGTAGTATGTCGGGACAGAACAATCAGCCCCAGCATTTT. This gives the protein CASSMSGQNNQPQHF. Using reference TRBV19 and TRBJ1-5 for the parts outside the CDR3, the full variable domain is DGGITQSPKYLFRKEGQNVTLSCEQNLNHDAMYWYRQDPGQGLRLIYYSQIVNDFQKGDIAEGYSVSREKKESFPLTVTSAQKNPTAFYLCASSMSGQNNQPQHFGDGTRLSIL.

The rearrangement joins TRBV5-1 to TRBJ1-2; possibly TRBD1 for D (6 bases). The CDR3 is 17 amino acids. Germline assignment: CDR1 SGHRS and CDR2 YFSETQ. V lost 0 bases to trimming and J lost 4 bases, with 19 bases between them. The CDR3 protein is CASSLAGAGTSSYGYTF. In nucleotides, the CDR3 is TGCGCCAGCAGCTTGGCAGGGGCCGGGACCTCTAGCTATGGCTACACCTTC. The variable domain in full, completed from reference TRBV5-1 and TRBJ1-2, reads KAGVTQTPRYLIKTRGQQVTLSCSPISGHRSVSWYQQTPGQGLQFLFEYFSETQRNKGNFPGRFSGRQFSNSRSEMNVSTLELGDSALYLCASSLAGAGTSSYGYTFGSGTRLTVV.

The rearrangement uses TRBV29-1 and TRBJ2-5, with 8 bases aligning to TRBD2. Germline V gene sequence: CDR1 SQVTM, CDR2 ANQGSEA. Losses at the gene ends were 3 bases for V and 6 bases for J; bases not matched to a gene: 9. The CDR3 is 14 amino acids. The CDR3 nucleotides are TGCAGCGTTGAGGGCGGGAGGCGGGGGCAGACCCAGTACTTC. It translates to CSVEGGRRGQTQYF.

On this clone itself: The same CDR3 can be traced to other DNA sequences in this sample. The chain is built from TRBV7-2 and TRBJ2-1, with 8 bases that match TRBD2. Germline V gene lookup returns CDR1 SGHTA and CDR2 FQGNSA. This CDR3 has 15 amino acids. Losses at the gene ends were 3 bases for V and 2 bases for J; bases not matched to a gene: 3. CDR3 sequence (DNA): TGTGCCAGCAGCTTGAGCGGGGGCGCCTACAATGAGCAGTTCTTC. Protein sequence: CASSLSGGAYNEQFF.

CDR3 nucleotide sequence: TGTGCCAGCAGCTTGTCAGGGTATGGCTACACCTTC. Residues: CASSLSGYGYTF. V and J are TRBV11-2 and TRBJ1-2; perhaps TRBD1 as D (5 bases). The V end was cut by 3 bases, the J end by 5 bases, with 7 bases between. The CDR3 totals 12 residues. Germline V gene data show CDR1 as SGHAT and CDR2 as FQNNGV.